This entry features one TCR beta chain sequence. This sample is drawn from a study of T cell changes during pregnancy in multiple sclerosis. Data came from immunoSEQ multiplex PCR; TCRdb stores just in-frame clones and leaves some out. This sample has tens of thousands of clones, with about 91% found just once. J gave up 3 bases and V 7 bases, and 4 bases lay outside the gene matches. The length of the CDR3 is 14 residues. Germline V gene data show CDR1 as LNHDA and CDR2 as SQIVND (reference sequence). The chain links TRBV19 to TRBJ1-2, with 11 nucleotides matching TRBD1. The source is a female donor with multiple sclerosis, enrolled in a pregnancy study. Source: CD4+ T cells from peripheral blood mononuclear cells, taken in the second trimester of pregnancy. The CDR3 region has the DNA TGTGCCAGTACCGGGACAGGGGGAGACTATGGCTACACCTTC. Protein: CASTGTGGDYGYTF.